These T cell receptor beta chains were read from a single sample in a study of CD8+ T cells in alopecia areata. Sequencing used immunoSEQ multiplex PCR; TCRdb keeps in-frame clones, though not all of them. This table holds around 290,000 clones, roughly 64% found once. Sequencing used CD4+ T cells sorted from blood, obtained at week 24, from a patient treated with tofacitinib. These receptors were taken from a human donor with alopecia areata. CDR3s include the opening cysteine and the closing phenylalanine or tryptophan. Each record gives: V gene, CDR3 length, clone size, D gene, J gene, CDR3 DNA, CDR3 protein. A D gene is named only where the DNA matches it firmly. Not all rows give a size; the values are once, few, many and, for expanded clones, a class.

v_call: TRBV10-3; cdr3_length: 12; clone_size: .; d_call: .; j_call: TRBJ1-2; cdr3_nt: TGTGCCATCGGTCAGGGCGACTATGGCTACACCTTC; cdr3_aa: CAIGQGDYGYTF
v_call: TRBV5-1; cdr3_length: 15; clone_size: .; d_call: TRBD2; j_call: TRBJ2-1; cdr3_nt: TGCGCCAGCAGATCCAGCGGGGGACTCTACAATGAGCAGTTCTTC; cdr3_aa: CASRSSGGLYNEQFF
v_call: TRBV30; cdr3_length: 14; clone_size: .; d_call: .; j_call: TRBJ2-7; cdr3_nt: TGTGCCTGGACCCCCGATACCTTAGCCTACGAGCAGTACTTC; cdr3_aa: CAWTPDTLAYEQYF
v_call: TRBV2; cdr3_length: 15; clone_size: few; d_call: .; j_call: TRBJ2-5; cdr3_nt: TGTGCCAGCCCTCGGGAGGACAGGGATCAAGAGACCCAGTACTTC; cdr3_aa: CASPREDRDQETQYF
v_call: TRBV7-3; cdr3_length: 17; clone_size: .; d_call: .; j_call: TRBJ2-2; cdr3_nt: TGTGCCAGCAGCTTACGCTCCCTTGGGAGGAACACCGGGGAGCTGTTTTTT; cdr3_aa: CASSLRSLGRNTGELFF
v_call: TRBV6-5; cdr3_length: 14; clone_size: .; d_call: TRBD2; j_call: TRBJ2-5; cdr3_nt: TGTGCCAGCAGATCCTCAACTAGCGGGCAGACCCAGTACTTC; cdr3_aa: CASRSSTSGQTQYF
v_call: TRBV7-6; cdr3_length: 13; clone_size: .; d_call: .; j_call: TRBJ2-1; cdr3_nt: TGTGCCAGCAGCTCGAGTGGTGGGCCCGAGCAGTTCTTC; cdr3_aa: CASSSSGGPEQFF
v_call: TRBV29-1; cdr3_length: 13; clone_size: .; d_call: .; j_call: TRBJ1-5; cdr3_nt: TGCAGCGTTGGAGGTGGAGGCAATCAGCCCCAGCATTTT; cdr3_aa: CSVGGGGNQPQHF
v_call: TRBV29-1; cdr3_length: 18; clone_size: .; d_call: TRBD2; j_call: TRBJ2-7; cdr3_nt: TGCAGCGTTGAAGAGAGACGGGGGGGACCAGGTACATCGTACGAGCAGTACTTC; cdr3_aa: CSVEERRGGPGTSYEQYF
v_call: TRBV7-8; cdr3_length: 12; clone_size: .; d_call: .; j_call: TRBJ1-2; cdr3_nt: TGTGCCAGCAGCTTAGTGAACTATGGCTACACCTTC; cdr3_aa: CASSLVNYGYTF
v_call: TRBV10-3; cdr3_length: 14; clone_size: few; d_call: .; j_call: TRBJ1-5; cdr3_nt: TGTGCCAGTCAAACCGGGTCCCAGGATCAGCCCCAGCATTTT; cdr3_aa: CASQTGSQDQPQHF
v_call: TRBV30; cdr3_length: 17; clone_size: .; d_call: .; j_call: TRBJ1-1; cdr3_nt: TGTGCCTGGAGTGTCTCCGGTCGGGATACGGTGAACACTGAAGCTTTCTTT; cdr3_aa: CAWSVSGRDTVNTEAFF
v_call: TRBV13; cdr3_length: 14; clone_size: .; d_call: .; j_call: TRBJ1-6; cdr3_nt: TGTGCCAGCAGCAGCAGGGACCATAATTCACCCCTCCACTTT; cdr3_aa: CASSSRDHNSPLHF
v_call: TRBV23-1; cdr3_length: 16; clone_size: once; d_call: TRBD2; j_call: TRBJ2-1; cdr3_nt: TGCGCCAGCAGTCAAGTAGCGGGGGGACCCTACAATGAGCAGTTCTTC; cdr3_aa: CASSQVAGGPYNEQFF
v_call: TRBV4-1; cdr3_length: 15; clone_size: .; d_call: TRBD1; j_call: TRBJ2-1; cdr3_nt: TGCGCCAGCAGCCCAAGTTCAGGGGGTCGAAATGAGCAGTTCTTC; cdr3_aa: CASSPSSGGRNEQFF
v_call: TRBV30; cdr3_length: 13; clone_size: .; d_call: .; j_call: TRBJ1-5; cdr3_nt: TGTGCCTGGGAGAGTAGAAGAGGTCAGCCCCAGCATTTT; cdr3_aa: CAWESRRGQPQHF
v_call: TRBV30; cdr3_length: 15; clone_size: .; d_call: TRBD2; j_call: TRBJ2-5; cdr3_nt: TGTGCCTGGAGTGTTGTGGCGGGGGGGCCAAAGACCCAGTACTTC; cdr3_aa: CAWSVVAGGPKTQYF
v_call: TRBV30; cdr3_length: 12; clone_size: .; d_call: .; j_call: TRBJ2-1; cdr3_nt: TGTGCCTGGAGCGCGGGGACTAATGAGCAGTTCTTC; cdr3_aa: CAWSAGTNEQFF
v_call: TRBV7-2; cdr3_length: 15; clone_size: .; d_call: TRBD2; j_call: TRBJ2-7; cdr3_nt: TGTGCCAGCAGCTTAAACCTAGCGGGCTCCTACGAGCAGTACTTC; cdr3_aa: CASSLNLAGSYEQYF
v_call: TRBV5-1; cdr3_length: 15; clone_size: .; d_call: .; j_call: TRBJ2-5; cdr3_nt: TGCGCCAGCTCCCGGGACCCTTTGTACCAAGAGACCCAGTACTTC; cdr3_aa: CASSRDPLYQETQYF
v_call: TRBV29-1; cdr3_length: 13; clone_size: few; d_call: .; j_call: TRBJ2-7; cdr3_nt: TGCAGCGTTGCCCAGGGGCTCTCCTACGAGCAGTACTTC; cdr3_aa: CSVAQGLSYEQYF
v_call: TRBV28; cdr3_length: 14; clone_size: .; d_call: .; j_call: TRBJ2-7; cdr3_nt: TGTGCCAGCAGTCTCCTTGCGGACAGCGCCGAGCAGTACTTC; cdr3_aa: CASSLLADSAEQYF